The sequence of this T cell receptor (beta chain) was determined in a study of blood T cell repertoires in COVID-19. The data were produced by immunoSEQ multiplex PCR, yet TCRdb's version contains in-frame clones alone and is incomplete. The table lists around 150,000 clones, around four fifths of them singletons, with roughly 4.9% in the top ten. CDR3 length equals 13 residues. V lost 4 bases and J 9 bases, leaving 10 bases between the germline ends. Germline lookup yields CDR1 MNHEY and CDR2 SVGEGT. Material for sequencing was PBMCs or T cells enriched from blood (not recorded which). The gene calls are TRBV6-2 or TRBV6-3 and TRBJ1-6, with D hard to call. This sequence originates from a man aged 70-80 years who had been exposed to COVID-19. DNA for the CDR3: TGTGCCAGCAGTTCTGCCTCTATTTCACCCCTCCACTTT. Translating gives CASSSASISPLHF.